This TCR beta chain was identified during a study of blood T cell repertoires in COVID-19. The participants were between roughly 18 and 90 years old and came from under 25 US areas. The method was immunoSEQ multiplex PCR; TCRdb's version includes in-frame clones alone and lacks a portion of them. The sample includes approximately 200,000 clones, 84% of them seen just once. Trimming shortened V by 3 bases and J by 8 bases, and 11 bases separated the two germline ends. This CDR3 is built from 13 residues. Germline-derived CDR1 and CDR2 are ENHRY and SYGVKD. The sample consisted of PBMCs or T cells enriched from blood (not recorded which). This chain connects TRBV10-3 to TRBJ1-3; possible D gene TRBD1, 6 bases. The sequence derives from a man aged 35-49 years who had recovered from COVID-19. CDR3 bases: TGTGCCATCAGTGAACAGGGCGATCACACCATATATTTT. This encodes CAISEQGDHTIYF.